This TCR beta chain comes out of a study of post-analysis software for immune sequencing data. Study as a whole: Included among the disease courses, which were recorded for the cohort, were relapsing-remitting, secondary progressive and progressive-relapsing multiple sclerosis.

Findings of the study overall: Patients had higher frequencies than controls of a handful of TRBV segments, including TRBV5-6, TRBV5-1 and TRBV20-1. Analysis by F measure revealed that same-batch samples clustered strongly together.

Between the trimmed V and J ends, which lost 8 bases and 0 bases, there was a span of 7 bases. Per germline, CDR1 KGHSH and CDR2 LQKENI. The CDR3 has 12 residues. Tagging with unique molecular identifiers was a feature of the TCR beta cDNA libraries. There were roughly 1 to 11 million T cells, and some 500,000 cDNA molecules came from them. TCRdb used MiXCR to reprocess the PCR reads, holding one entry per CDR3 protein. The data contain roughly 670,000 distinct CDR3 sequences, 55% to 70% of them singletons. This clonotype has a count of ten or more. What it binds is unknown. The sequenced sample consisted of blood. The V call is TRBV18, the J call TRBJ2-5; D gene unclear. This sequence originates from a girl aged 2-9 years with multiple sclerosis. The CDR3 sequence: CASSPYQETQYF. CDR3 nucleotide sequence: TGTGCCAGCAGTCCTTACCAAGAGACCCAGTACTTC. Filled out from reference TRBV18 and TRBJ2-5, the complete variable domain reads NAGVMQNPRHLVRRRGQEARLRCSPMKGHSHVYWYRQLPEEGLKFMVYLQKENIIDESGMPKERFSAEFPKEGPSILRIQQVVRGDSAAYFCASSPYQETQYFGPGTRLLVL.